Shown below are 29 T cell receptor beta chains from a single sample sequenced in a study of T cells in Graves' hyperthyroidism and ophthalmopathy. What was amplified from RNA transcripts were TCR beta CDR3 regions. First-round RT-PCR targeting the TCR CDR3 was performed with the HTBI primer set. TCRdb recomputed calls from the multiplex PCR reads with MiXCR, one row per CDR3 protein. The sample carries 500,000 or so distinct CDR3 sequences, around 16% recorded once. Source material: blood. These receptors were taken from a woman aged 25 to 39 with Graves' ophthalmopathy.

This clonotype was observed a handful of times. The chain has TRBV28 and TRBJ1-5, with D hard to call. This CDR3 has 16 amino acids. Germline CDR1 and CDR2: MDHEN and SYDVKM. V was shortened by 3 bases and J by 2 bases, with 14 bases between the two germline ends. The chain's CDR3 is CASSFRAGGGNQPQHF. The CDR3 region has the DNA TGTGCCAGCAGTTTCCGAGCGGGTGGGGGCAATCAGCCCCAGCATTTT.

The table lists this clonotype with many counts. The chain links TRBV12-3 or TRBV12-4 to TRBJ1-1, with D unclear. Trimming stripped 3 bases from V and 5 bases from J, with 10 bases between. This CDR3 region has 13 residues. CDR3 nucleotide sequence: TGTGCCAGCAGTTTCTGGGCGGGAACTGAAGCTTTCTTT. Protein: CASSFWAGTEAFF.

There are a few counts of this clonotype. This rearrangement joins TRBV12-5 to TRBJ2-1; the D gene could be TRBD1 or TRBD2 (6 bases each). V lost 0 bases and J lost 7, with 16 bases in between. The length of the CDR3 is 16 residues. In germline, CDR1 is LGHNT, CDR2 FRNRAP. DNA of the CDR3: TGTGCTAGTGGTTTGGTGAGGAGGGGGGTAGGTAATGAGCAGTTCTTC. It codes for CASGLVRRGVGNEQFF.

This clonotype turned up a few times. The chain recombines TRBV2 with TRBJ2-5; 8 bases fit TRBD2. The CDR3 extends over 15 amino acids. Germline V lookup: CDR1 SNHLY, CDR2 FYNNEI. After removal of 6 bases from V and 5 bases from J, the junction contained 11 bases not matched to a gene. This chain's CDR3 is CASRETSATEETQYF. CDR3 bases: TGTGCCAGCAGGGAGACTAGCGCGACGGAGGAGACCCAGTACTTC.

This CDR3 is CASSSPGVGTQYF. The CDR3 region has the DNA TGTGCCAGCAGCTCCCCGGGGGTGGGGACCCAGTACTTC. This sequence joins TRBV7-2 and TRBJ2-5; perhaps TRBD2 as D (6 bases). Germline assignment: CDR1 SGHTA and CDR2 FQGNSA. V was cut by 4 bases and J by 7 bases, with 13 bases left in between. This CDR3 comprises 13 residues.

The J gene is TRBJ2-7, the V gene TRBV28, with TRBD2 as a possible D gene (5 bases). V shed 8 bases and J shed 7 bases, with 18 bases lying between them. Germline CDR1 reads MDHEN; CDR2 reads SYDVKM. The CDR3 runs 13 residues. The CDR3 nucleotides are TGTGCCAGCTCCCCCCACGGCCGGGGAGAGCAGTACTTC. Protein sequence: CASSPHGRGEQYF.

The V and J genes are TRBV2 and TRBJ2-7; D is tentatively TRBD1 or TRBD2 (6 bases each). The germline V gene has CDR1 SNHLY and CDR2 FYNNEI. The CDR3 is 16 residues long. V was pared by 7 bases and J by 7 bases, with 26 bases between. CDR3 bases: TGTGCCAGCACCAAAAGCAGGGGACTCGCATTGGTGGAGCAGTACTTC. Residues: CASTKSRGLALVEQYF.

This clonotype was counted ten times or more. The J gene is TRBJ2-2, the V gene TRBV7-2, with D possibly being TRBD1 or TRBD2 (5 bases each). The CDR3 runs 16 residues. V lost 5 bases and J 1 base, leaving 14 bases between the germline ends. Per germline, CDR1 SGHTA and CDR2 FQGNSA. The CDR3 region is CASSKQGAQNTGELFF. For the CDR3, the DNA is TGTGCCAGCAGCAAGCAGGGAGCGCAGAACACCGGGGAGCTGTTTTTT. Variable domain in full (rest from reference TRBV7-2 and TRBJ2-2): GAGVSQSPSNKVTEKGKDVELRCDPISGHTALYWYRQSLGQGLEFLIYFQGNSAPDKSGLPSDRFSAERTGGSVSTLTIQRTQQEDSAVYLCASSKQGAQNTGELFFGEGSRLTVL.

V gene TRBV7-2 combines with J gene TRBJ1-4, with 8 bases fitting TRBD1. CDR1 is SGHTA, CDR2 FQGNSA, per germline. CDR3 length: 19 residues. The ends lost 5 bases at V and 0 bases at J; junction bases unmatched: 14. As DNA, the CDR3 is TGTGCCAGCAGCCGCCGTCCCGGGACAGGAACCTCAACTAATGAAAAACTGTTTTTT. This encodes CASSRRPGTGTSTNEKLFF.

CDR3 nucleotide sequence: TGCAGTCTAATTAAAACCTACGAGCAGTACTTC. This translates into CSLIKTYEQYF. This sequence joins TRBV20-1 and TRBJ2-7; D remains ambiguous. The germline V gene encodes CDR1 DFQATT and CDR2 SNEGSKA (reference sequence). V lost 8 bases and J lost 2, with 10 bases in between. This CDR3 comprises 11 residues.

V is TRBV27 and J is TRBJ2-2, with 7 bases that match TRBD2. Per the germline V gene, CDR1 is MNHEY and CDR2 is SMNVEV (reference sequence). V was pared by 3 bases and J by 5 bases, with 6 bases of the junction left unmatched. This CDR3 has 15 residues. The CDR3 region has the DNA TGTGCCAGCAGTTTCGGGGGGAGTCGGACCGGGGAGCTGTTTTTT. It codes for CASSFGGSRTGELFF.

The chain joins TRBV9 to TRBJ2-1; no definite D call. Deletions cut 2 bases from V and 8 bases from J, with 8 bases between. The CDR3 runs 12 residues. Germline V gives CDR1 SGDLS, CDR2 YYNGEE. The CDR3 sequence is CASSVSPHEQFF. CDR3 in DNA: TGTGCCAGCAGCGTTAGTCCCCATGAGCAGTTCTTC.

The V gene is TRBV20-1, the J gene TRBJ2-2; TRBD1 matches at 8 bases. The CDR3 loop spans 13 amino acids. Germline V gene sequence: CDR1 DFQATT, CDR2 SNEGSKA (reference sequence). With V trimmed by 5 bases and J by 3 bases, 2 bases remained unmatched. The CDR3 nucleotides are TGCAGTGCTGACAGGGGATACACCGGGGAGCTGTTTTTT. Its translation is CSADRGYTGELFF.

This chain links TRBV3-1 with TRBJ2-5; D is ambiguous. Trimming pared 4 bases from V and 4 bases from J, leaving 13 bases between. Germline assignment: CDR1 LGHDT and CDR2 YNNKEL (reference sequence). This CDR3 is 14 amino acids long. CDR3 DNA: TGTGCCAGCAGCCCCCCACACGTGGGAGAGACCCAGTACTTC. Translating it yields CASSPPHVGETQYF.

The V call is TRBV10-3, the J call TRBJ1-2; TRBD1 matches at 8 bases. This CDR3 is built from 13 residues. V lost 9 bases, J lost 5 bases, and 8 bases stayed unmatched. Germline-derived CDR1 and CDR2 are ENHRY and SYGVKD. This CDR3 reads CAIYQGAAYGYTF. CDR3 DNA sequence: TGTGCCATTTATCAGGGGGCAGCTTATGGCTACACCTTC.

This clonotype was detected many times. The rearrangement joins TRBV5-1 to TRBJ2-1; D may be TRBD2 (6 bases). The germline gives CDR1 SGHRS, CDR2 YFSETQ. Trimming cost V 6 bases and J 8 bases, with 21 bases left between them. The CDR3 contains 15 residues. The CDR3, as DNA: TGCGCCAGCAACTCGGGACTTGGATTTAGCGATGAGCAGTTCTTC. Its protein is CASNSGLGFSDEQFF.

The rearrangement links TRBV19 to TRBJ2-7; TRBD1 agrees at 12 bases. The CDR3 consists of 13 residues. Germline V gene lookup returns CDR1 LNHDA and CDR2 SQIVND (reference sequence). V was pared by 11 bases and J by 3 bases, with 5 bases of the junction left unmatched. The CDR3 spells CASGTGGFYEQYF. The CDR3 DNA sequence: TGTGCCTCCGGGACAGGGGGCTTCTACGAGCAGTACTTC.

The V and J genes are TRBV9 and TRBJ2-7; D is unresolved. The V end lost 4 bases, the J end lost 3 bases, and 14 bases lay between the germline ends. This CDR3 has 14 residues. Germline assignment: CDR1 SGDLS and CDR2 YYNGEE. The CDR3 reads CASSLGDFYYEQYF. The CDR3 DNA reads TGTGCCAGCAGCCTGGGTGACTTTTACTACGAGCAGTACTTC.

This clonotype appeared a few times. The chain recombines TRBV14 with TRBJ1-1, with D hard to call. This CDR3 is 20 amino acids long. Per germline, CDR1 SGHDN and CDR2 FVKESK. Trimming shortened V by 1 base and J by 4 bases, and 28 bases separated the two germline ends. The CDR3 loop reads CASSQGVIWNFDRGSTEAFF. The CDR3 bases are TGTGCCAGCAGCCAAGGGGTAATATGGAACTTCGACCGAGGTAGCACTGAAGCTTTCTTT.

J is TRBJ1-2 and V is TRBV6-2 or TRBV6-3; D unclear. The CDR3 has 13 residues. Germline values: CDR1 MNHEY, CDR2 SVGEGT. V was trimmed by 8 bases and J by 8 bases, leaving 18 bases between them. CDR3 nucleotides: TGTGCCAGCTCGGACCCCCCTCTCCGAGGCTACACCTTC. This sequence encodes CASSDPPLRGYTF.

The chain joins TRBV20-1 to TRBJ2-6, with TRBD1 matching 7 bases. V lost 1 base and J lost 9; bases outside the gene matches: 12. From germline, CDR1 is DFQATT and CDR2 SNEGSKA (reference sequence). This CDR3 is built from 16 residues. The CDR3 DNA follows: TGCAGTGCTAGAGTCTTAACAGGGGAAGAGGGCAACGTCCTGACTTTC. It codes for CSARVLTGEEGNVLTF.

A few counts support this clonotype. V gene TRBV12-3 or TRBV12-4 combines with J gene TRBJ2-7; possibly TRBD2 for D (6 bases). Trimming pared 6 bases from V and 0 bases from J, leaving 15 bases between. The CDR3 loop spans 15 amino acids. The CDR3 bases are TGTGCCAGCAGCCAGACTAGAGGAAGCTCCTACGAGCAGTACTTC. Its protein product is CASSQTRGSSYEQYF.

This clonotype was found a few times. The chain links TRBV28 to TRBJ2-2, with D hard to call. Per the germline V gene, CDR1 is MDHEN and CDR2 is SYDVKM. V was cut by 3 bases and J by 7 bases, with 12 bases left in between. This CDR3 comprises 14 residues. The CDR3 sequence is CASSFSRPIGELFF. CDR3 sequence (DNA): TGTGCCAGCAGTTTCTCCCGACCGATCGGGGAGCTGTTTTTT.

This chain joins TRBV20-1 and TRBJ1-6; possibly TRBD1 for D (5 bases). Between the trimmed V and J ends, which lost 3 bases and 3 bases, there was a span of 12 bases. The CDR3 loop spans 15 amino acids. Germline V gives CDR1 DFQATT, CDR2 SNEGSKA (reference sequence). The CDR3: CSASLRGYYNSPLHF. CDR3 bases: TGCAGTGCTAGTTTAAGGGGATACTATAATTCACCCCTCCACTTT.

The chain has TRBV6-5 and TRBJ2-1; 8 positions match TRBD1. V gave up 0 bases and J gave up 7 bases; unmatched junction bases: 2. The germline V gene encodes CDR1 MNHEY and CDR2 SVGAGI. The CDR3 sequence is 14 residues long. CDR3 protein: CASSYSRGRNEQFF. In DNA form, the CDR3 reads TGTGCCAGCAGTTACTCCAGGGGGCGGAATGAGCAGTTCTTC.

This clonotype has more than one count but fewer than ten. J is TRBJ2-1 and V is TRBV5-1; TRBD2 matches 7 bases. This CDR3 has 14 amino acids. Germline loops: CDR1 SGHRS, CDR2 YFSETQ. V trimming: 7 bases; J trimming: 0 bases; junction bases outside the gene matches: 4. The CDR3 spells CASYSGSSYNEQFF. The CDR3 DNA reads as TGCGCCAGCTATAGCGGGTCCTCCTACAATGAGCAGTTCTTC.

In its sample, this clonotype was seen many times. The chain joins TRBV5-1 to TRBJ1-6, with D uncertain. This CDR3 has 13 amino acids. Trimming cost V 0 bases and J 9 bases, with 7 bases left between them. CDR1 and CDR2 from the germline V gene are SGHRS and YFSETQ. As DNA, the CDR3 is TGCGCCAGCAGCTTGGAAGGTTCTTCACCCCTCCACTTT. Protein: CASSLEGSSPLHF.

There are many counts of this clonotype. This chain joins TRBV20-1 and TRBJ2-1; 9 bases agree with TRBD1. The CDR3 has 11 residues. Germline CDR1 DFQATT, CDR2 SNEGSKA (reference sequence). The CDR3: CSRGTGSEQFF. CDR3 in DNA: TGCAGCCGCGGGACAGGGAGTGAGCAGTTCTTC.

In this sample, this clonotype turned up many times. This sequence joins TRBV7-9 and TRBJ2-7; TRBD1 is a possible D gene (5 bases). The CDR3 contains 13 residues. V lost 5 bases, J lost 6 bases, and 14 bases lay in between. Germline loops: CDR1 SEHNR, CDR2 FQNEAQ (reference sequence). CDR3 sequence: CASSRPGIGEQYF. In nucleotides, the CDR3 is TGTGCCAGCAGCCGGCCAGGGATTGGCGAGCAGTACTTC.